This T cell receptor (beta chain) was recorded in a study of blood T cell repertoires in COVID-19. Study background: From the United States, Italy and Spain came samples of acute and convalescent COVID-19. The analysed material was cDNA or gDNA that came from T cells, B-cell-depleted T cells, or PBMCs.

In the original workflow: Cell counts per sample came from amplifying reference gene primers. Clones were sequenced by immunoSEQ multiplex PCR, and TCRdb holds only the in-frame ones, with some missing. V and J calls and clone size are those listed in that table; D and trimming were worked out from the DNA. The sample carries a few hundred thousand clones, roughly 90% recorded once. The sample consisted of peripheral blood. The source is a man aged 18 to 30 with active or convalescent COVID-19.

The CDR3 DNA follows: TGCGCCAGCAGTGAGTCGGGGCGGTACACTGAAGCTTTCTTT. This encodes CASSESGRYTEAFF. The chain joins TRBV10-2 to TRBJ1-1, with D possibly TRBD1 on 5 matching bases. CDR1 is WSHSY and CDR2 is SAAADI in the germline V gene. V was cut by 0 bases and J by 3 bases, with 8 bases left in between. The CDR3 has 14 residues.